This TCR beta chain was documented in a study of Tregs in tolerant kidney transplant recipients. Comment on this clone: Its antigen is as yet unknown.

Whole-study findings and limits: Nucleotide sequences could not be compared across some patients' samples due to primer changes. Donor-specific Treg expansion exceeded global Treg expansion in tolerant patients, suggesting antigen drive.

CFSE-labeled recipient PBMCs were cultured 5 to 7 days with irradiated graft donor PBMCs, then FACS-sorted. The V and J ends lost 5 bases and 8 bases respectively, with 13 bases between them. CDR3 length: 13 residues. Germline V gene lookup returns CDR1 PRHDT and CDR2 FYEKMQ (reference sequence). Produced via immunoSEQ multiplex PCR; TCRdb's table is partial and in-frame only. The profile shows thousands of clones, about 35% of them singletons. This TCR came from a human patient who received a combined kidney and bone marrow transplant. The gene calls are TRBV13 and TRBJ2-1; D unclear. The sample here was CD8+ T cells from blood cultured with allogeneic cells, taken before the transplant. CDR3 sequence: CASSPLGDDEQFF. CDR3 DNA sequence: TGTGCCAGCAGCCCCCTAGGTGACGATGAGCAGTTCTTC.